This paragraph reports one T cell receptor (beta chain). The antigen is unknown. Trimming left V 2 bases short and J 7 bases short, with 9 bases between. Per germline, CDR1 MNHNS and CDR2 SASEGT. This CDR3 contains 14 residues. Data came from immunoSEQ multiplex PCR; TCRdb stores just in-frame clones and leaves some out. The sample shows 45,000 to 70,000 clones, around 80% of them seen only once. This sample is drawn from a study of vaccination effects on CD4 cells after COVID-19. The ViraFEST assay expanded antigen-specific CD4+ T cells with viral peptide pools before sequencing. When less than 11 days of culture had elapsed, CD4+ T cells were isolated. According to PCR results, the person was infected with SARS-CoV-2 between March and December 2020.

This receptor was obtained from a human donor who had a prior SARS-CoV-2 infection. The chain links TRBV6-1 to TRBJ1-6; D unresolved. Sequenced material: CD4+ T cells from PBMCs cultured with HIV peptides, taken before COVID-19 vaccination. Subset given: HIV-1 Nef peptide pool negative control/reference culture. The CDR3 sequence: CASSELYGNSPLHF. In DNA form, the CDR3 reads TGTGCCAGCAGTGAATTGTACGGGAATTCACCCCTCCACTTT.